This TCR beta chain derives from a study of blood T cells in healthy people across ages. From germline, CDR1 is MGHRA and CDR2 YSYEKL. V lost 2 bases, J lost 3 bases, and 12 bases stayed unmatched. CDR3 length equals 17 residues. This clonotype was found a few times. The second PCR ran roughly 7 to 12 cycles with a sample-barcoded 5' primer and J-beta primers. Each CDR3 protein is one row after TCRdb ran MiXCR on the 5' RACE reads. This table holds 800,000 to 950,000 distinct CDR3 sequences, about 44% found once. Sequencing input: blood. The chain combines TRBV4-1 with TRBJ1-2; 7 bases are a match to TRBD1. This TCR derives from a man aged 25 to 40 in good health. In DNA, the CDR3 is TGCGCCAGCAGCCAAAGCCTCGGGACAGCAGTAGACTATGGCTACACCTTC. As protein: CASSQSLGTAVDYGYTF.